This entry features one TCR beta chain sequence. This entry comes from a study of T cells in Graves' hyperthyroidism and ophthalmopathy. After removal of 5 bases from V and 6 bases from J, the junction contained 8 bases not matched to a gene. Germline CDR1 and CDR2: SNHLY and FYNNEI. CDR3 length: 15 residues. The source material, RNA transcripts, was used to amplify TCR beta CDR3 regions. The study used the HTBI primer set for a first-round RT-PCR of the TCR CDR3. TCRdb ran MiXCR on the multiplex PCR reads and lists one entry per CDR3 protein. Here the sample spans around 300,000 distinct CDR3 sequences, approximately 18% being singletons.

The specimen sequenced was blood. J is TRBJ2-2 and V is TRBV2; 8 nucleotides agree with TRBD1. The source is a man aged 50 to 59 with Graves' ophthalmopathy. Here the CDR3 reads CASSTGQGGAGELFF. CDR3 bases: TGTGCCAGCAGTACTGGACAGGGTGGGGCCGGGGAGCTGTTTTTT.